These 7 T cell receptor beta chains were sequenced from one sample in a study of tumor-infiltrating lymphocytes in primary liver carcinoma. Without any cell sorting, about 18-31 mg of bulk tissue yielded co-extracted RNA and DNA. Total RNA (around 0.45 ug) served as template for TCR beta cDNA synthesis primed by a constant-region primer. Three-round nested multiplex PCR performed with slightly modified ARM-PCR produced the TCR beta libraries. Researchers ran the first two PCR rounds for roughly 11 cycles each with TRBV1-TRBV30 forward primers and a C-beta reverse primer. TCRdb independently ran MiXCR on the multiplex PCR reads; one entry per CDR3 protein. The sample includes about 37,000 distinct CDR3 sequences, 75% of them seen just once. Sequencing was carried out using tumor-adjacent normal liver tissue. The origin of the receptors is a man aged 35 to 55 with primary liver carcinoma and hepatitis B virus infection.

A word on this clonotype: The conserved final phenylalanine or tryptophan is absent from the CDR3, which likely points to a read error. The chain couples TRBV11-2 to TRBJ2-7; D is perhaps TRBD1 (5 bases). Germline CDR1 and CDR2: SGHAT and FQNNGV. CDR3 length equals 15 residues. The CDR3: CTSSLSAGFSYEQYL. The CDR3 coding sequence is TGTACCAGCAGCTTATCGGCAGGGTTCTCCTACGAGCAGTACTTG.

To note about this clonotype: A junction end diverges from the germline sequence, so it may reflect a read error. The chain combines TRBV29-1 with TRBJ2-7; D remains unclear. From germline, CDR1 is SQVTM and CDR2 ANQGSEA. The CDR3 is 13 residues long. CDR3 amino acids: CNVLVRNSYDQYF. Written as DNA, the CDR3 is TGCAACGTTCTGGTCCGGAACTCCTACGATCAGTACTTC.

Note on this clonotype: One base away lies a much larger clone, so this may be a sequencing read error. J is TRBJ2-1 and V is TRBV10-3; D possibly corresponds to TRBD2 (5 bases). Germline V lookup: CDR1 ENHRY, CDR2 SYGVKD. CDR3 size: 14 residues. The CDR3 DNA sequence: TGTGCCATCAGGGCACCTAGCTCCTACAATGATCAGTTCTTC. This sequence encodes CAIRAPSSYNDQFF.

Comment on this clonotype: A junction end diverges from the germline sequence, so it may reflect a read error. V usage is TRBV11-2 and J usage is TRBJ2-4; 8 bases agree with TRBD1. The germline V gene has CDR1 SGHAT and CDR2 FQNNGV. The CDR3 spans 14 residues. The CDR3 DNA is TGCGCCAGCAGCTCCGGGACAGGAGATAACGTTCAGTACTTC. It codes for CASSSGTGDNVQYF.

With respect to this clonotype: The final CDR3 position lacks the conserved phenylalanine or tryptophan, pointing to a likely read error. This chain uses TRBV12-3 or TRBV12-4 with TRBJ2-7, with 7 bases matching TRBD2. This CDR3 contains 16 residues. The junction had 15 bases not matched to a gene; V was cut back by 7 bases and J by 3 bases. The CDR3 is CASTLDLGTSVYEQYL. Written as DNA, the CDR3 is TGTGCCAGCACTTTGGATCTCGGCACTAGCGTCTACGAGCAGTACTTA.

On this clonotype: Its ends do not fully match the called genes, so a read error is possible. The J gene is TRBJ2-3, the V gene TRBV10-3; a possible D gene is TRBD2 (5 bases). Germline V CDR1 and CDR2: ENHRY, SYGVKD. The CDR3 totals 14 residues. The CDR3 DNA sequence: TGTGCAATCAGTGAGAGCGGCGGCACAGATACGCAGTATTTT. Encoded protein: CAISESGGTDTQYF.

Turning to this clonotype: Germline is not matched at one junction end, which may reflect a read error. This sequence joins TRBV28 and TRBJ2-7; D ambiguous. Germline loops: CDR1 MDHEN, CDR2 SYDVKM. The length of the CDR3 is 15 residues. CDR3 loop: CASGLKGQWSDEQYF. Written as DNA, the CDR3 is TGTGCCAGCGGTTTAAAAGGGCAGTGGAGTGACGAGCAGTACTTC.